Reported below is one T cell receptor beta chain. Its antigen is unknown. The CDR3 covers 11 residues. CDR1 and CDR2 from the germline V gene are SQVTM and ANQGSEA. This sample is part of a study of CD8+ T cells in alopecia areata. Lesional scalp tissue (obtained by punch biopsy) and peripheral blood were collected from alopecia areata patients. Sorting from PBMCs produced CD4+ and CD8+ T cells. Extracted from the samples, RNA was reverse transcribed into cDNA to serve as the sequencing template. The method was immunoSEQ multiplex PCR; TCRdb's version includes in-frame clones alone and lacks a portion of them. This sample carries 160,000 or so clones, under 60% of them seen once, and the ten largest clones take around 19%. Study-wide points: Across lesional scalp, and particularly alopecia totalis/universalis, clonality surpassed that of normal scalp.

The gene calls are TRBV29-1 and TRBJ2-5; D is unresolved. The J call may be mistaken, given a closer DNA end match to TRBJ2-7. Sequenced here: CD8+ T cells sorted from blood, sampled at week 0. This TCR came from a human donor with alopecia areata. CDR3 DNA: TGCAGCGTTTTTAAATCCTACGAGCAGTACTTC. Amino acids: CSVFKSYEQYF.